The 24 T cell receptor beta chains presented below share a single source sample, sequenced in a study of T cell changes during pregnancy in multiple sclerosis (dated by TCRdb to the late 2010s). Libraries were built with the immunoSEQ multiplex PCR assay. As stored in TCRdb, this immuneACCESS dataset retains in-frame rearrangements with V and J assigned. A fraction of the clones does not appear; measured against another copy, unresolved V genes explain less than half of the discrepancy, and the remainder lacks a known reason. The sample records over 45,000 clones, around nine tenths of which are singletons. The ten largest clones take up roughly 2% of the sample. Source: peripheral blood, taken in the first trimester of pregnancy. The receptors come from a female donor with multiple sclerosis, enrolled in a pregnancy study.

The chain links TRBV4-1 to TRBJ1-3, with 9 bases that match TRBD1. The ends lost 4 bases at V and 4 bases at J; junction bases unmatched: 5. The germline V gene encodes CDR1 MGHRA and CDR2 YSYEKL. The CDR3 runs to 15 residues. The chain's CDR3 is CASSRDRAVGNTIYF. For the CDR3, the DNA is TGCGCCAGCAGCCGGGACAGGGCGGTCGGAAACACCATATATTTT.

The DNA of the CDR3 is TGTGCCAGCAGCTTAAGGGGAGGCTCTGGAAACACCATATATTTT. It translates to CASSLRGGSGNTIYF. J is TRBJ1-3 and V is TRBV7-9; a possible D gene is TRBD1 (5 bases). CDR3 length equals 15 residues. Germline V lookup: CDR1 SEHNR, CDR2 FQNEAQ (reference sequence). V was shortened by 2 bases and J by 0 bases, with 8 bases between the two germline ends.

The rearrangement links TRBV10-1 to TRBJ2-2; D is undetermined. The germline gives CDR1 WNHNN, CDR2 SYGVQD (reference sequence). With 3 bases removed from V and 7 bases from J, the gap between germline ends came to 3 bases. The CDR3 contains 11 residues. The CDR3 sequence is CASSDIGELFF. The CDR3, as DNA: TGCGCCAGCAGTGATATCGGGGAGCTGTTTTTT.

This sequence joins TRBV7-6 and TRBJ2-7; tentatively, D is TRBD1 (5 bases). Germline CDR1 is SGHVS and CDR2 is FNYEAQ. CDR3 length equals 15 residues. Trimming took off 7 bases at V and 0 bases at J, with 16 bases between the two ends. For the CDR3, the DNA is TGTGCCAGCACCCCCATTAGGGGCAGCTCCTACGAGCAGTACTTC. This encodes CASTPIRGSSYEQYF.

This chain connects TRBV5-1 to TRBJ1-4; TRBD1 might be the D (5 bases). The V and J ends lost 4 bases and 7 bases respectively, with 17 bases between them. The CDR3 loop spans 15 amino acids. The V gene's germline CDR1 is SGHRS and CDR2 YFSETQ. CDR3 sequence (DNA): TGCGCCAGCAGCGAAATCGGGACTCCGCGTGAAAAACTGTTTTTT. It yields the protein CASSEIGTPREKLFF.

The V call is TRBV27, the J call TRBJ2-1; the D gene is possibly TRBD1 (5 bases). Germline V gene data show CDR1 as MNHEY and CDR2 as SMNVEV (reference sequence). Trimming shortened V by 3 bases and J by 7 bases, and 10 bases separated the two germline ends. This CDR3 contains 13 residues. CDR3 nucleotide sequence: TGTGCCAGCAGTTTTCAGGGTGGGAATGAGCAGTTCTTC. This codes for CASSFQGGNEQFF.

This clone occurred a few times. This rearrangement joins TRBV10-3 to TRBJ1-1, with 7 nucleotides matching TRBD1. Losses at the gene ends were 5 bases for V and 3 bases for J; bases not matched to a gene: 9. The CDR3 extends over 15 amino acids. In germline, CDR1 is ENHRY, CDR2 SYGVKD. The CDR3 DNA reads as TGTGCCATCAGTATGCAGGGGGAAGAAGACACTGAAGCTTTCTTT. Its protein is CAISMQGEEDTEAFF.

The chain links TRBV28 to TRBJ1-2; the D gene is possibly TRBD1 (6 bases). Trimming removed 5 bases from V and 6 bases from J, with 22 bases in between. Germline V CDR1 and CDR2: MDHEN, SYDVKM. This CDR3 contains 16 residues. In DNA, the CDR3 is TGTGCCAGCAGTCCTCATAGGACAGCCATTTTGGATGGCTACACCTTC. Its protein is CASSPHRTAILDGYTF.

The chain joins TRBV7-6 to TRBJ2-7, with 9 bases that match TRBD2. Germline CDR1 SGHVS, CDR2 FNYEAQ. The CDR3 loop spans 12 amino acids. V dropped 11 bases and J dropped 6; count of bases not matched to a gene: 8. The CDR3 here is CASGTSFTEQYF. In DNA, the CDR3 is TGTGCCTCAGGGACTAGCTTTACCGAGCAGTACTTC.

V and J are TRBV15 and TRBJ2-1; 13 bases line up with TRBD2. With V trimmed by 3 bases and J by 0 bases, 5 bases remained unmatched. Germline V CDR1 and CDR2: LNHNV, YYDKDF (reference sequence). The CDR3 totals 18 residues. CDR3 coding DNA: TGTGCCACCAGCAGGGGACTAGCGGGGTCGAGCTCCTACAATGAGCAGTTCTTC. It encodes CATSRGLAGSSSYNEQFF.

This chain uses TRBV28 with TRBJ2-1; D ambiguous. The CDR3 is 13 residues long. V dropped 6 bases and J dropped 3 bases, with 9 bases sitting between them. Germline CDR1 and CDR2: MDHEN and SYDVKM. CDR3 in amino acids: CASSLTGYNEQFF. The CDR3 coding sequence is TGTGCCAGCAGCCTGACGGGCTACAATGAGCAGTTCTTC.

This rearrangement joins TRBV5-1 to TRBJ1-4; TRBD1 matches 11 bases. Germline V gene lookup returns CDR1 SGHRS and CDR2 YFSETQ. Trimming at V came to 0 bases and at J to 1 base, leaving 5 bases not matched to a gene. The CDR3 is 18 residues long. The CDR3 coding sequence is TGCGCCAGCAGCTTGGGACCGGACAGGGGGCTAACTAATGAAAAACTGTTTTTT. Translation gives CASSLGPDRGLTNEKLFF.

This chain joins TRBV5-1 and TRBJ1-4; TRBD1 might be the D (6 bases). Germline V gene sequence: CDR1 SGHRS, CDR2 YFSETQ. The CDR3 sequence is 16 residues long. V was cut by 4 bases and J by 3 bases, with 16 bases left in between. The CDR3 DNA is TGCGCCAGCAGCCGGGGGGGCGGCGGGGCTAATGAAAAACTGTTTTTT. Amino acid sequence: CASSRGGGGANEKLFF. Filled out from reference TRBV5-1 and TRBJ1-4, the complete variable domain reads KAGVTQTPRYLIKTRGQQVTLSCSPISGHRSVSWYQQTPGQGLQFLFEYFSETQRNKGNFPGRFSGRQFSNSRSEMNVSTLELGDSALYLCASSRGGGGANEKLFFGSGTQLSVL.

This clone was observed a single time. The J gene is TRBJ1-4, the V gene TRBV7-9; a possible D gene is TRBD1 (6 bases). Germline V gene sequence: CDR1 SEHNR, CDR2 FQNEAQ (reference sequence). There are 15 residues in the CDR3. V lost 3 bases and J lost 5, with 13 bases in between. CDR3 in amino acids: CASSFGDNLNEKLFF. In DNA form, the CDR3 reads TGTGCCAGCAGCTTCGGGGACAATCTCAATGAAAAACTGTTTTTT.

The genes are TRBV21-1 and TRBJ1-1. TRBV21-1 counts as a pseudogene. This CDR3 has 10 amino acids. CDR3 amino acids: CASSKGAAFF. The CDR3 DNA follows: TGTGCCAGCAGCAAAGGAGCGGCTTTCTTT.

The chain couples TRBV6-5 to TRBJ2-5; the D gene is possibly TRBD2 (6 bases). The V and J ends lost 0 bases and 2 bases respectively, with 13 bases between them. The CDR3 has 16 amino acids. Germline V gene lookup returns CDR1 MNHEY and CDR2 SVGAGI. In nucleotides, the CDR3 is TGTGCCAGCAGTTACTCCAGCGGGTTGTTTCAAGAGACCCAGTACTTC. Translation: CASSYSSGLFQETQYF.

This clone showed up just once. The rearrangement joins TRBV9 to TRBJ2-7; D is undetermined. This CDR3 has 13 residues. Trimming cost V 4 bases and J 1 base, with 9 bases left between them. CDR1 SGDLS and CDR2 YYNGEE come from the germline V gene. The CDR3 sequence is CASSLGPSYEQYF. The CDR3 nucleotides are TGTGCCAGCAGCCTAGGGCCTTCCTACGAGCAGTACTTC.

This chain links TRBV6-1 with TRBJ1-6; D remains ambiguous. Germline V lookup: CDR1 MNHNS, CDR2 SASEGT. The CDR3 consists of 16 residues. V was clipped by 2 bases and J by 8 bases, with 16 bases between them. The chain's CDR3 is CASSERRVGDDSPLHF. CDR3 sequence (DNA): TGTGCCAGCAGTGAACGGAGGGTAGGTGATGATTCACCCCTCCACTTT.

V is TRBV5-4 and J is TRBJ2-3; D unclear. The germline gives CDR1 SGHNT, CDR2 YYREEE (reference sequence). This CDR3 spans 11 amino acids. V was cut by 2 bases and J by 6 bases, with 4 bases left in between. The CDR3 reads CASSFADTQYF. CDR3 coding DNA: TGTGCCAGCAGCTTCGCGGATACGCAGTATTTT.

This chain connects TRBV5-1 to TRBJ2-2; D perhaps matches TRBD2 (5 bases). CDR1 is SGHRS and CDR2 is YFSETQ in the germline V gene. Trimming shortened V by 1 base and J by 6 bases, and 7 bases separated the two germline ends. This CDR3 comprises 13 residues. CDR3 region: CASSLSRAGELFF. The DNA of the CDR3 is TGCGCCAGCAGCTTGTCGAGGGCCGGGGAGCTGTTTTTT.

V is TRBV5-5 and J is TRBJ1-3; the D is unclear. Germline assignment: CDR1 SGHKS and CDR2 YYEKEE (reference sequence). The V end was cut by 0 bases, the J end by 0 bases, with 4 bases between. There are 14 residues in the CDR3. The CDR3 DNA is TGTGCCAGCAGCTTGGTCGGCTCTGGAAACACCATATATTTT. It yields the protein CASSLVGSGNTIYF. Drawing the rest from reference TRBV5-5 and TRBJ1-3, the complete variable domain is DAGVTQSPTHLIKTRGQQVTLRCSPISGHKSVSWYQQVLGQGPQFIFQYYEKEERGRGNFPDRFSARQFPNYSSELNVNALLLGDSALYLCASSLVGSGNTIYFGEGSWLTVV.

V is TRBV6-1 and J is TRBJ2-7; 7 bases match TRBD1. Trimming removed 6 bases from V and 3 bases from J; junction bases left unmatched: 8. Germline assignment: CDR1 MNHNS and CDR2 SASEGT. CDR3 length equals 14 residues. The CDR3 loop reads CASRVTGEFYEQYF. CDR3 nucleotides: TGTGCCAGCAGAGTCACAGGGGAATTCTACGAGCAGTACTTC.

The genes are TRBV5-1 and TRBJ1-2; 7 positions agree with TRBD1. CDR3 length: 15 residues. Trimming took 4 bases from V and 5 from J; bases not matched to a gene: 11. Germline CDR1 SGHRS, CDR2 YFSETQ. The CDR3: CASSATGLRSYGYTF. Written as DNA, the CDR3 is TGCGCCAGCAGCGCGACAGGGCTCCGATCGTATGGCTACACCTTC.

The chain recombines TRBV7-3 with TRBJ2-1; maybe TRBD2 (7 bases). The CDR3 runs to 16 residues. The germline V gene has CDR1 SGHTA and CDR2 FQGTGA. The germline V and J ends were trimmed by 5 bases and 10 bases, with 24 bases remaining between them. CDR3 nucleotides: TGTGCCAGCAGCCTCACCGGGGGGCCCCCTGGTTTGGAGCAGTTCTTC. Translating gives CASSLTGGPPGLEQFF.